This TCR beta chain came from a study of CD8+CD57+ T cells in acquired aplastic anemia (dated by TCRdb to the late 2010s). About the study as a whole: A mean of around 3.2 ug of DNA, ranging from roughly 0.19 to 27.4 ug, was extracted from sorted CD4+ and CD8+ cells. CD8+CD57+ expansion was defined as frequency above the mean frequency observed in healthy subjects.

Per the germline V gene, MGHDK is the CDR1 and SYGVNS is the CDR2. The CDR3 holds 14 amino acids from the cysteine to the phenylalanine. Left in the record is the CDR3 DNA by itself, 42 bases read in frame from the first base. A distance of 12 bases separates the germline ends of V and J, which lose 6 bases and 1 base respectively. Genomic DNA was used as template for profiling of TCR beta VDJ combinations and CDR3 sequences. An Illumina HiSeq 2000 was the platform used for TCR repertoire sequencing. Per the authors' processing: TRBV/TRBJ rearrangement plots, CDR3 size and DJ length profiles, and Simpson's diversity index were used to assess repertoires. The immunodominant clone was defined as the most abundant DNA sequence in deep sequencing data. CDR3 amino acid sequences were screened for sharing across subjects and were compared with published repertoires and the VDJdb database. The raw public data were reprocessed by TCRdb itself: fastp quality trimming at Q25, MiXCR clonotype calling, in-frame beta chains only. Each entry merges the rows of one CDR3 protein and shows their most common DNA and genes. The V and J calls come from TCRdb's annotation, not from the publication. The sample table holds about 160,000 distinct CDR3 sequences, of which roughly 48% were seen once. The ten largest clones represent more than 30% of the sample.

Notes on this clonotype: Its binding antigen is unknown. No much larger clone exists at a distance of one base, and base qualities are not known.

Paper-wide results and their limitations: CD8+ Simpson's diversity did not differ significantly between patients and healthy controls (P=0.060). Twenty-nine CD8+ CDR3 sequences were shared between patients and controls but appeared highly expressed in patients and within their immunodominant clones.

Patients chosen for sequencing had shown expansion of CD8+CD57+ cells by flow cytometry. All patients had severe acquired aplastic anemia diagnosed by International Study of Aplastic Anemia and Agranulocytosis and Camitta criteria. No therapy had been received by the patients at the time of blood sampling. In the study, sorted CD4+ and CD8+ blood T cells from patients with severe aplastic anemia and from healthy subjects underwent deep sequencing of TCR repertoires. In the USA, patient enrollment took place under clinicaltrials.gov protocols 00001620, 01623167, 00001397, 00071045, 00081523 and 00961064. Ficoll-Paque density gradient centrifugation was used to isolate peripheral blood mononuclear cells. Before DNA extraction, CD4+ and CD8+ T cells were sorted by FACS or by magnetic beads.

This sequence originates from a human donor with aplastic anemia. The sample comprised sorted CD4+, CD8+, or CD8+CD57+ T cells (not recorded which) from PBMCs. Recombination joined TRBV25-1 with TRBJ2-5; the D gene is perhaps TRBD1, on 6 matching bases. The CDR3 region: CASSQTGTQETQYF. Read as DNA, the sequence is TGTGCCAGCAGCCAGACAGGTACCCAAGAGACCCAGTACTTC. With the portions outside the CDR3 filled from the reference TRBV25-1 and TRBJ2-5 genes, the complete variable region becomes EADIYQTPRYLVIGTGKKITLECSQTMGHDKMYWYQQDPGMELHLIHYSYGVNSTEKGDLSSESTVSRIRTEHFPLTLESARPSHTSQYLCASSQTGTQETQYFGPGTRLLVL.